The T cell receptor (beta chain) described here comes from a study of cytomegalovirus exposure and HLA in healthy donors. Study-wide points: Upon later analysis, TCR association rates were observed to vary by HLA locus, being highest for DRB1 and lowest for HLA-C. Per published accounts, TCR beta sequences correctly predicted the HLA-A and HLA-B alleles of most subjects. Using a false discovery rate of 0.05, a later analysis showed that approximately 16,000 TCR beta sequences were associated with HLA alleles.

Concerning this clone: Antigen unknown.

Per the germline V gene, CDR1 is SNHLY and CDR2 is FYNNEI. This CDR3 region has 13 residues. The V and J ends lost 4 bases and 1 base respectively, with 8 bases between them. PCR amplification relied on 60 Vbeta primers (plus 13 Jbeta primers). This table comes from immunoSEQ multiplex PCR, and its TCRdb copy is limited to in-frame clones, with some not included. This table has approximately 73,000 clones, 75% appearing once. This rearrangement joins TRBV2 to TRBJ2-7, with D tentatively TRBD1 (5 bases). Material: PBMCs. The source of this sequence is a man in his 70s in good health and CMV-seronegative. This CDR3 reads CASSGDRSYEQYF. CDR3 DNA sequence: TGTGCCAGCAGTGGAGACAGATCCTACGAGCAGTACTTC. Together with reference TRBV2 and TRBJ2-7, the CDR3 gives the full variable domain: EPEVTQTPSHQVTQMGQEVILRCVPISNHLYFYWYRQILGQKVEFLVSFYNNEISEKSEIFDDQFSVERPDGSNFTLKIRSTKLEDSAMYFCASSGDRSYEQYFGPGTRLTVT.